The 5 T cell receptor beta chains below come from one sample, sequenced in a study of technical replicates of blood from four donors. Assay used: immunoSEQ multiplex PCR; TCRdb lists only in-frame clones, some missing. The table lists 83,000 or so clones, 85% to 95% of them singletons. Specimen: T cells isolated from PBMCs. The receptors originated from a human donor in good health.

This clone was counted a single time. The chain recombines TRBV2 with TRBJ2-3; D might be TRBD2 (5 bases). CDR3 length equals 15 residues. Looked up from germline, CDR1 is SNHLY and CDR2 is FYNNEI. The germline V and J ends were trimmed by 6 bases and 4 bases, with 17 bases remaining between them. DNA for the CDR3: TGTGCCAGCAGGGCAGGCCGGGAATTGGCAGATACGCAGTATTTT. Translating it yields CASRAGRELADTQYF.

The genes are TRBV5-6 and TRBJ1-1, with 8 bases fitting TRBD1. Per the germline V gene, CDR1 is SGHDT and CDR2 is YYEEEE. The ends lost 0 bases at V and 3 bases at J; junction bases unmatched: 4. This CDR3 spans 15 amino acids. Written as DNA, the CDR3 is TGTGCCAGCAGCTTGGCTCAGGGGGCGGACACTGAAGCTTTCTTT. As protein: CASSLAQGADTEAFF.

CDR3 amino acids: CATSRGVGVGTGELFF. CDR3 in DNA: TGTGCCACCAGCAGAGGAGTGGGAGTGGGCACCGGGGAGCTGTTTTTT. The rearrangement links TRBV15 to TRBJ2-2; D might be TRBD2 (5 bases). Germline V lookup: CDR1 LNHNV, CDR2 YYDKDF (reference sequence). The CDR3 has 16 residues. The V gene lost 1 base and the J gene lost 4 bases, with 13 bases spanning the gap.

CDR3 protein: CASSPPSVSGDYGYTF. The CDR3 region has the DNA TGTGCCAGCTCACCACCTAGTGTATCAGGCGACTATGGCTACACCTTC. The rearrangement uses TRBV18 and TRBJ1-2; no reliable D call. V lost 0 bases to trimming and J lost 3 bases, with 14 bases between them. The germline V gene has CDR1 KGHSH and CDR2 LQKENI. The CDR3 totals 16 residues. Filled out from reference TRBV18 and TRBJ1-2, the complete variable domain reads NAGVMQNPRHLVRRRGQEARLRCSPMKGHSHVYWYRQLPEEGLKFMVYLQKENIIDESGMPKERFSAEFPKEGPSILRIQQVVRGDSAAYFCASSPPSVSGDYGYTFGSGTRLTVV.

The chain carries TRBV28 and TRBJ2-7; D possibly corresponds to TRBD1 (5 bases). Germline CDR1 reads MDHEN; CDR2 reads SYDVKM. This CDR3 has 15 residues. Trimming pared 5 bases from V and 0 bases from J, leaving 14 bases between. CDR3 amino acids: CASSPERQNSYEQYF. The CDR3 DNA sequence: TGTGCCAGCAGTCCGGAACGACAGAACTCCTACGAGCAGTACTTC. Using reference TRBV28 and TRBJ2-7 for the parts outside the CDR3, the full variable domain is DVKVTQSSRYLVKRTGEKVFLECVQDMDHENMFWYRQDPGLGLRLIYFSYDVKMKEKGDIPEGYSVSREKKERFSLILESASTNQTSMYLCASSPERQNSYEQYFGPGTRLTVT.